This TCR beta chain was captured in a study of CD8 T cells in ankylosing spondylitis. One entry per CDR3 protein results from TCRdb running MiXCR on the 5' RACE reads. Counted here are 700,000 to 850,000 distinct CDR3 sequences, about an eighth occurring once; the ten biggest clones make up 0.51%. Study findings and constraints: About 8 highly homologous variants made up a TCR beta motif, and this motif appeared characteristic of ankylosing spondylitis blood. Reportedly, disease-linked clones are significantly enriched in ankylosing spondylitis patients' matched synovial fluid.

A remark on this clonotype: Its antigen is still unknown.

The CDR3 runs 14 residues. V lost 2 bases to trimming and J lost 5 bases, with 11 bases between them. CDR1 and CDR2 from the germline V gene are SGHDT and YYEEEE. The rearrangement links TRBV5-6 to TRBJ1-5; no clear D. The source of this sequence is a male donor with ankylosing spondylitis. The sequenced sample was blood, either unsorted or a sorted T cell fraction (not recorded which). In nucleotides, the CDR3 is TGTGCCAGCAGCTTCCGGAACAGCTATCAGCCCCAGCATTTT. It translates to CASSFRNSYQPQHF.